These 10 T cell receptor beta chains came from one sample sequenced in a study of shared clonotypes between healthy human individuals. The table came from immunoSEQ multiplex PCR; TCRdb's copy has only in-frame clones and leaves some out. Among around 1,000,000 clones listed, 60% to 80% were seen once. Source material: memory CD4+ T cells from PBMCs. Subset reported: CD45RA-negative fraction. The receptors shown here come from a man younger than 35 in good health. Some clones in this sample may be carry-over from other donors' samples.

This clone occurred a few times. The CDR3 sequence is CASSQDWQSSGELFF. The DNA of the CDR3 is TGTGCCAGCAGCCAAGATTGGCAGTCATCCGGGGAGCTGTTTTTT. The V call is TRBV4-2, the J call TRBJ2-2; D is uncertain. The CDR3 spans 15 residues. The V and J ends lost 0 bases and 6 bases respectively, with 11 bases between them. Germline-derived CDR1 and CDR2 are LGHNA and YNFKEQ.

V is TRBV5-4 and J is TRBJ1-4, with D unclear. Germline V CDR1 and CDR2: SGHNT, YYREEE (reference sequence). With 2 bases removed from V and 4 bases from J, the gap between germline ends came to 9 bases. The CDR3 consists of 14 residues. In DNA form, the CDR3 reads TGTGCCAGCAGCTTAGACGGACTTAATGAAAAACTGTTTTTT. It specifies CASSLDGLNEKLFF.

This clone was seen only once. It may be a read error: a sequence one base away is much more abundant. CDR3: CASRQGAYEQYF. The CDR3 nucleotides read TGTGCCAGCAGACAGGGGGCCTACGAGCAGTACTTC. The chain has TRBV11-2 and TRBJ2-7; 8 bases are shared with TRBD1. In germline, CDR1 is SGHAT, CDR2 FQNNGV. The CDR3 is 12 amino acids. Unmatched junction bases numbered 0, after V lost 6 bases and J lost 2 bases.

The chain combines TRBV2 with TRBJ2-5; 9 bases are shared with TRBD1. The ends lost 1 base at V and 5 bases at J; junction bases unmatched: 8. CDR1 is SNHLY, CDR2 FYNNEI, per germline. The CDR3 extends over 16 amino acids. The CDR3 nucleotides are TGTGCCAGCAGTGAAGATAGAACAGGGGGCTTGGAGACCCAGTACTTC. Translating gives CASSEDRTGGLETQYF.

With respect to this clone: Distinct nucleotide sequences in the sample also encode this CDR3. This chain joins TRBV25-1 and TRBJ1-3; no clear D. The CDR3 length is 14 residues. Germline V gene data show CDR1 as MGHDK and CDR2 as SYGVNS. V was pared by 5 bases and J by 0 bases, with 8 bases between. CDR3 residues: CASSSVSSGNTIYF. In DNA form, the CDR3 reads TGTGCCAGCAGTTCAGTTAGCTCTGGAAACACCATATATTTT.

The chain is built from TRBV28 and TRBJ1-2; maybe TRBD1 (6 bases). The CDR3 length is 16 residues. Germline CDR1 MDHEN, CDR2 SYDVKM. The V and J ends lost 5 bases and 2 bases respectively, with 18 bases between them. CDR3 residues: CASSTPDRWRNYGYTF. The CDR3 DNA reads TGTGCCAGCAGTACTCCTGACAGGTGGCGGAACTATGGCTACACCTTC.

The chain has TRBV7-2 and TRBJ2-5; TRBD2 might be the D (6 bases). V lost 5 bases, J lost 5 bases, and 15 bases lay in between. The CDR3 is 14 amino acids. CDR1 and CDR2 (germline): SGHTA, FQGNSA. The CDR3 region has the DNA TGTGCCAGCAGCCCCGGATGGAGGGGTGAGACCCAGTACTTC. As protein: CASSPGWRGETQYF. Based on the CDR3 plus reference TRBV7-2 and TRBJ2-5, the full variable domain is GAGVSQSPSNKVTEKGKDVELRCDPISGHTALYWYRQSLGQGLEFLIYFQGNSAPDKSGLPSDRFSAERTGGSVSTLTIQRTQQEDSAVYLCASSPGWRGETQYFGPGTRLLVL.

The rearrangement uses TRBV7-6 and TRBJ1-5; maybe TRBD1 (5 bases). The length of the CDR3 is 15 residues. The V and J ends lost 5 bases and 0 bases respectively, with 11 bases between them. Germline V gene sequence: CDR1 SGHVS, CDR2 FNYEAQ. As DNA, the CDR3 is TGTGCCAGCAGCCAGGGACTGAATAGCAATCAGCCCCAGCATTTT. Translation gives CASSQGLNSNQPQHF.

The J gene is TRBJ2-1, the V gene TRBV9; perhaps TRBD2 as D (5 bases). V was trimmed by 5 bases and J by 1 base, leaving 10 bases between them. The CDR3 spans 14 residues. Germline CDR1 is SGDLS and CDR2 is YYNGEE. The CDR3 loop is CASSRTGSYNEQFF. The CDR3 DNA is TGTGCCAGCAGTCGGACTGGATCCTACAATGAGCAGTTCTTC.

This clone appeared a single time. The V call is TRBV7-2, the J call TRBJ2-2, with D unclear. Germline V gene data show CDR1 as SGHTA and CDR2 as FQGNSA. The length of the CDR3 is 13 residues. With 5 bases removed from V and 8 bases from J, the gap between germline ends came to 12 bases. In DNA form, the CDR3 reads TGTGCCAGCAGCCCCCGCCGCGCGGGGGAGCTGTTTTTT. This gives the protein CASSPRRAGELFF.